This T cell receptor beta chain stems from a study of T cell clonotyping in hematopoietic cell transplantation. Samples: about 28 days before transplant, then days 30, 100 and 180 after. The CDR3 extends over 14 amino acids. Looked up from germline, CDR1 is SNHLY and CDR2 is FYNNEI. Trimming removed 2 bases from V and 4 bases from J, with 9 bases in between. Produced via immunoSEQ multiplex PCR; TCRdb's table is partial and in-frame only. The repertoire holds some 15,000 clones, with 85% to 90% as singletons. Source: PBMCs, taken 100 days after allogeneic stem cell transplant. V usage is TRBV2 and J usage is TRBJ1-5, with no clear D. This clonotype originated in a male patient between 60 and 69 years old who had an allogeneic stem cell transplant from a related donor, so the T cells may come from the graft donor. Some clones in this sample may be carry-over from other donors' samples. This CDR3 is CASSERMGNQPQHF. Here the CDR3 DNA reads TGTGCCAGCAGTGAAAGGATGGGAAATCAGCCCCAGCATTTT. The variable domain in full, with the rest retrieved from reference TRBV2 and TRBJ1-5, is EPEVTQTPSHQVTQMGQEVILRCVPISNHLYFYWYRQILGQKVEFLVSFYNNEISEKSEIFDDQFSVERPDGSNFTLKIRSTKLEDSAMYFCASSERMGNQPQHFGDGTRLSIL.